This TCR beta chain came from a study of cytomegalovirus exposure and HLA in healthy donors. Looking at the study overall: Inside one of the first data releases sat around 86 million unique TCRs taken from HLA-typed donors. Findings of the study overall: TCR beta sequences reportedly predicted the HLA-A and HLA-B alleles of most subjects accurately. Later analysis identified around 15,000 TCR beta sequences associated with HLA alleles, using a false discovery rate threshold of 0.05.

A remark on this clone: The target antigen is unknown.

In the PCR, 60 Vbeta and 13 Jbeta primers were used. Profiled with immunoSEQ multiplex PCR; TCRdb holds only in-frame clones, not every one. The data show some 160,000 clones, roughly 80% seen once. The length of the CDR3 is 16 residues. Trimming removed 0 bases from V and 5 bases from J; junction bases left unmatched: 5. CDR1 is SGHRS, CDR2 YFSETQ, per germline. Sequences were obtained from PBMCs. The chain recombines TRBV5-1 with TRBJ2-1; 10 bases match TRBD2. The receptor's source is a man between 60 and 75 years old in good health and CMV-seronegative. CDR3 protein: CASSLALAGENNEQFF. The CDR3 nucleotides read TGCGCCAGCAGCTTGGCCCTAGCGGGGGAAAACAATGAGCAGTTCTTC.